This TCR beta chain is from a study of tumor-infiltrating lymphocytes in primary liver carcinoma. Study details: Stage T1-T3 N0M0 tumors spanned roughly 4.2 to 11 cm. Study findings and constraints: The 250 largest clones made up significantly more of tumor than blood repertoires (p = 0.039). Tumor region pairs overlapped more than did tumor-adjacent and tumor-blood pairs.

Making TCR beta cDNA involved approximately 510 ng total RNA and a constant-region primer. Generation of the TCR beta libraries relied on three nested multiplex PCR rounds using slightly modified ARM-PCR. For 10 cycles apiece, the opening two PCR rounds ran with TRBV1-TRBV30 forward primers and a C-beta reverse primer. A single record per CDR3 protein comes from TCRdb applying MiXCR to the multiplex PCR reads. The profile shows tens of thousands of distinct CDR3 sequences, about 75% of them singletons. The CDR3 covers 15 residues. In germline, CDR1 is SGHDT, CDR2 YYEEEE. Losses at the gene ends were 3 bases for V and 3 bases for J; bases not matched to a gene: 8. Scientists recovered RNA and DNA together from about 20-30 mg of unsorted bulk tissue. As to this clonotype: Antigen unknown. Lacking the conserved final phenylalanine or tryptophan, this CDR3 likely reflects a read error.

The TCR was taken from a man in his forties or fifties with primary liver carcinoma and hepatitis B virus infection. This chain joins TRBV5-6 and TRBJ2-7; 8 bases are shared with TRBD2. The sample was tumor-adjacent normal liver tissue. The CDR3, as DNA: TGTGCCAGCAGCTATTCCGGGACTAGTGGCTACGAGCAGTACTCC. This translates into CASSYSGTSGYEQYS.